Described below is a single T cell receptor (beta chain) sequence and its context. This clonotype was detected ten times or more. What this receptor recognizes is not known. The input lacks base qualities; no much larger clone sits a single base away. The method behind the library was RACE. The sample was run on a NextSeq 500. Library preparation attached unique molecular identifiers to individual cDNA molecules for quantitative, reproducible TCR counting. For every blood RNA sample, sequencing covered both the TCR alpha and TCR beta chains. For the original study's pipeline: The median number of TCRs per sample was 90,000 to 100,000, ranging from 23,224 to 690,600. V, J and CDR3 annotation of the TCR reads was performed with the Decombinator software suite. For the PS versus PT1 abundance plots, all samples were subsampled to the same number of TCRs (28,000). TCRs were defined as expanded if absent before sensitization and observed at least eight times at the 2-week time point. The public reads were reprocessed in TCRdb via fastp at Q25 and MiXCR, keeping in-frame beta chains. Rows matching on CDR3 protein sequence are summarized as one entry with the most common DNA and genes. TCRdb, rather than the study authors, made the V and J calls. The sample contains around 130,000 distinct CDR3 sequences, approximately 11% of them found a single time. Jointly, the top ten make up under 2.5% of the sample.

From the cysteine up to the phenylalanine, the CDR3 has a length of 15 residues. Only the CDR3 DNA stays, 45 bases, in frame from base 1. CDR1 DFQATT and CDR2 SNEGSKA were looked up in the germline V gene (reference sequence). The junction shows trimming of 0 bases on V and 0 bases on J, plus 12 bases between the germline ends. This record belongs to a study of human T cells and chemical hapten exposure (dated by TCRdb to about 2021). At the level of the whole study: For sensitization, 2% DPC in acetone was applied to a roughly 2 cm by roughly 2 cm area of upper inner arm skin. Patients additionally received weekly therapeutic DPC doses to the scalp throughout the roughly 25-week study period. Patch testing was done on the upper back using Finn chambers containing 0.01% DPC, and results were scored after 6 days according to International Contact Dermatitis Research Group standards. Alopecia areata with under or over 50% scalp involvement, alopecia totalis and alopecia universalis were represented in the patient cohort, which was mostly female. Libraries were pooled for sequencing, and variation in per-sample TCR yields was attributed mainly to small differences in library volumes within the pool. The study tracked peripheral blood TCR repertoire changes in vivo during primary and secondary sensitization to the hapten diphenylcyclopropenone (DPC) in alopecia patients. Patient blood was sampled pre-sensitization (week 0) and at 2, 6 and about 24 weeks after DPC sensitization. Blood for TCR sequencing was provided by twenty-nine alopecia patients at one to four time points (pre-sensitization, 2, 6 and 24 weeks). Broad study findings and their caveats: Patch test score correlated positively with the number of PT1 expanded TCRs, reaching significance at thresholds 8, 16 and 32 but not at 4. Compared with pre-sensitization or healthy control sets, expanded TCRs formed significantly more large CDR3 similarity clusters, which is consistent with antigen-driven responses. Repeated subsampling changed both the strength of the expansion versus patch-test correlation and the threshold at which that correlation became significant. DPC sensitization did not change how many TCRs were above 1 in 1000 frequency, and no evidence was found of alterations in global repertoire structure. All patients had alopecia, a presumed autoimmune disease, so their immune response might differ from that of healthy individuals.

The sample's time point label, decoded: patch test 3, about 24 weeks after DPC sensitization. In the paper's terms, the treatment or condition label means: therapeutic diphenylcyclopropenone sensitization with weekly scalp DPC. At each patch-test visit, blood was drawn before the patch test was applied. Eligible patients were aged 18 to 70, diagnosed with alopecia, deemed suitable for DPC therapy, and excluded if pregnant. Total RNA was extracted from unfractionated whole blood that had been collected in Tempus Blood RNA tubes. This clonotype originated in a woman aged 45-65 years with alopecia areata. Some clones in this sample may be carry-over from other donors' samples. The starting material was whole blood, obtained in connection with sensitization to the hapten diphenylcyclopropenone (DPC). The sequence links TRBV20-1 to TRBJ2-7; the D gene assignment is ambiguous. The DNA sequence reads TGCAGTGCTAGAGATTCGCGGCCTAGCTCCTACGAGCAGTACTTC. Protein translation: CSARDSRPSSYEQYF.